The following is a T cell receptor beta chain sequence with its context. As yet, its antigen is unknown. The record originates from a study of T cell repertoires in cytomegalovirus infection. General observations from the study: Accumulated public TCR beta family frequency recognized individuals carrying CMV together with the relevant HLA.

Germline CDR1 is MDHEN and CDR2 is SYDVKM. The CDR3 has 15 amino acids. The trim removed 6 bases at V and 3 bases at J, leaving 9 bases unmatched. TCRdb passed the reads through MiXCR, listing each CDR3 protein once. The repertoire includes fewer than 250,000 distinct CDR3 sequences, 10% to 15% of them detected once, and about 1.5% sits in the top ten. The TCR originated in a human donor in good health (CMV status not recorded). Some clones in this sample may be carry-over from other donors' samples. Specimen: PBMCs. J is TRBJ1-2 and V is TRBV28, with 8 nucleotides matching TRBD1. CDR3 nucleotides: TGTGCCAGCAGGCGCGGCAGGGGGCTCCACTATGGCTACACCTTC. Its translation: CASRRGRGLHYGYTF.